The 14 T cell receptor beta chains below were found in one sample sequenced in a study of spatial heterogeneity in lung cancer. Their specific antigens are unknown. TCRdb recomputed calls from the 5' RACE reads with MiXCR, one row per CDR3 protein. Here the sample spans roughly 18,000 distinct CDR3 sequences, roughly 5.7% being singletons. Time point given: sample taken at primary tumor resection. Study-wide results and limits: The number of expanded tumor alpha and beta chains correlated with mutation number.

Sequenced here: lung tumor tissue, sampled at surgery. These receptors were obtained from a female donor with early-stage non-small cell lung cancer.

As regards this clonotype: This beta chain is an unintended read in a library built for alpha chains; its size means little. The chain couples TRBV2 to TRBJ2-7; D is perhaps TRBD1 (5 bases). The CDR3 covers 12 residues. Trimming pared 7 bases from V and 2 bases from J, leaving 9 bases between. Germline V CDR1 and CDR2: SNHLY, FYNNEI. The CDR3 coding sequence is TGTGCCAGCACGGACACCCCCTACGAGCAGTACTTC. It specifies CASTDTPYEQYF.

This clonotype was detected a few times. A library prepared for alpha chains yielded this beta chain as an off-target read; its size is of little meaning. This CDR3 reads CASLTPGTRVYNEQFF. CDR3 sequence (DNA): TGTGCCAGCCTAACGCCCGGGACTCGCGTATACAATGAGCAGTTCTTC. The chain has TRBV28 and TRBJ2-1, with a tentative D call TRBD2 (6 bases). This CDR3 has 16 residues. Trimming stripped 8 bases from V and 4 bases from J, with 21 bases between. From germline, CDR1 is MDHEN and CDR2 SYDVKM.

Concerning this clonotype itself: This beta chain came through as a stray read in a library set up for alpha chains, and its size says little. The chain links TRBV28 to TRBJ2-3; a possible D gene is TRBD1 (5 bases). V was shortened by 4 bases and J by 2 bases, with 13 bases between the two germline ends. CDR3 size: 15 residues. Germline V gene sequence: CDR1 MDHEN, CDR2 SYDVKM. The CDR3 sequence: CASSSNRLLTDTQYF. In DNA form, the CDR3 reads TGTGCCAGCAGTTCAAACAGGCTACTCACAGATACGCAGTATTTT.

The sample holds many counts of this clonotype. Being off target in a library aimed at alpha chains, this beta chain has a size of little meaning. The chain employs TRBV11-2 and TRBJ2-7; no reliable D call. Germline CDR1 SGHAT, CDR2 FQNNGV. Trimming removed 5 bases at V and 6 bases at J, with 11 bases between. The CDR3 is 12 residues long. CDR3 sequence reads: CASSPLISEQYF. The CDR3 region has the DNA TGTGCCAGCAGCCCTCTTATCAGCGAGCAGTACTTC. The whole variable domain, filled in from reference TRBV11-2 and TRBJ2-7, reads EAGVAQSPRYKIIEKRQSVAFWCNPISGHATLYWYQQILGQGPKLLIQFQNNGVVDDSQLPKDRFSAERLKGVDSTLKIQPAKLEDSAVYLCASSPLISEQYFGPGTRLTVT.

In this sample, this clonotype turned up many times. Found in a library prepared for alpha chains, this beta chain is an off-target read, and its abundance has little meaning. The chain has TRBV20-1 and TRBJ1-1, with D possibly TRBD1 on 5 matching bases. The CDR3 runs to 13 residues. The germline CDR1 and CDR2 sequences are DFQATT and SNEGSKA (reference sequence). Between the trimmed V and J ends, which lost 3 bases and 10 bases, there was a span of 18 bases. CDR3 nucleotide sequence: TGCAGTGCTAGTCGCAGGGACTTGAAGGGAGCTTTCTTT. Its translation is CSASRRDLKGAFF.

In this sample, this clonotype turned up a few times. Since the library was made to target alpha chains, this beta chain is a stray read and its abundance is not meaningful. The J gene is TRBJ2-2, the V gene TRBV27; D possibly corresponds to TRBD1 (5 bases). The CDR3 runs 16 residues. The germline gives CDR1 MNHEY, CDR2 SMNVEV (reference sequence). The germline V and J ends were trimmed by 0 bases and 2 bases, with 10 bases remaining between them. CDR3 sequence: CASSLSRALNTGELFF. The DNA for the CDR3 is TGTGCCAGCAGTTTATCCAGGGCGCTAAACACCGGGGAGCTGTTTTTT.

There are many counts of this clonotype. An end of the junction differs from the germline gene, which may be a read error. The library was prepared for alpha chains; this beta chain is a stray read, so its frequency means little. The chain's CDR3 is CASSIARTSTDTQYF. DNA of the CDR3: TGTGCCAGCAGCATAGCGAGAACTAGCACAGATACGCAGTATTTT. V and J are TRBV7-9 and TRBJ2-3; tentative D call: TRBD2 (5 bases). The germline V gene has CDR1 SEHNR and CDR2 FQNEAQ (reference sequence). There are 15 residues in the CDR3. The whole variable domain, filled in from reference TRBV7-9 and TRBJ2-3, reads DTGVSQNPRHKITKRGQNVTFRCDPISEHNRLYWYRQTLGQGPEFLTYFQNEAQLEKSRLLSDRFSAERPKGSFSTLEIQRTEQGDSAMYLCASSIARTSTDTQYFGPGTRLTVL.

Only a few counts were recorded for this clonotype. The library was designed around alpha chains, so this beta chain is a stray read whose abundance carries little weight. This chain connects TRBV19 to TRBJ2-2; unclear D gene. CDR1 and CDR2 (germline): LNHDA, SQIVND (reference sequence). Trimming left V 4 bases short and J 2 bases short, with 8 bases between. CDR3 length: 14 amino acids. The CDR3 DNA reads TGTGCCAGTAGTACAAAAACCAACACCGGGGAGCTGTTTTTT. Its protein is CASSTKTNTGELFF.

As for this clonotype: The library was prepared for alpha chains; this beta chain is a stray read, so its frequency means little. The V call is TRBV12-3 or TRBV12-4, the J call TRBJ2-1; TRBD2 matches 10 bases. There are 18 residues in the CDR3. Trimming took 4 bases from V and 9 from J; bases not matched to a gene: 18. CDR3 sequence: CASSSASILAGFRVEQFF. CDR3 nucleotides: TGTGCCAGCAGTTCGGCATCCATACTAGCGGGATTCAGAGTTGAGCAGTTCTTC.

In its sample, this clonotype was seen many times. The library was designed around alpha chains, so this beta chain is a stray read whose abundance carries little weight. This chain uses TRBV19 with TRBJ2-5; 13 bases fit TRBD2. This CDR3 has 12 amino acids. V trimming: 4 bases; J trimming: 13 bases; junction bases outside the gene matches: 3. Germline values: CDR1 LNHDA, CDR2 SQIVND (reference sequence). In nucleotides, the CDR3 is TGTGCCAGTAGTAGACTAGCGGGAGGCCTGTACTTC. Protein sequence: CASSRLAGGLYF.

This clonotype was counted many times. This beta chain lies outside the target of a library built for alpha chains; its clone size means little. The chain has TRBV20-1 and TRBJ1-1, with D unclear. CDR1 DFQATT and CDR2 SNEGSKA come from the germline V gene (reference sequence). The CDR3 extends over 13 amino acids. V dropped 1 base and J dropped 0 bases, with 6 bases sitting between them. The CDR3 sequence is CSARVLLNTEAFF. The CDR3 nucleotides read TGCAGTGCTAGAGTGTTACTGAACACTGAAGCTTTCTTT.

This clonotype was recorded at least ten times. Being off target in a library aimed at alpha chains, this beta chain has a size of little meaning. The chain carries TRBV28 and TRBJ2-5; the match to TRBD2 covers 13 bases. There are 15 residues in the CDR3. Germline V lookup: CDR1 MDHEN, CDR2 SYDVKM. Trimming cost V 4 bases and J 6 bases; bases outside gene matches: 5. Written as DNA, the CDR3 is TGTGCCAGCAGTTCCCGGACTAGCGGGAGACAGACCCAGTACTTC. As protein: CASSSRTSGRQTQYF.

At least ten counts were recorded for this clonotype. This beta chain is off target for a library built for alpha chains, so its abundance means little. The gene calls are TRBV7-9 and TRBJ1-1; D call uncertain. Trimming stripped 1 base from V and 1 base from J, with 4 bases between. The germline V gene has CDR1 SEHNR and CDR2 FQNEAQ (reference sequence). The CDR3 covers 13 residues. CDR3 loop: CASSLVGNTEAFF. The CDR3 nucleotides are TGTGCCAGCAGCTTAGTTGGGAACACTGAAGCTTTCTTT.

Turning to this clonotype: As an off-target read in a library built for alpha chains, this beta chain has a frequency of little significance. The rearrangement uses TRBV7-8 and TRBJ2-7, with D possibly TRBD1 on 5 matching bases. CDR1 is SGHVS and CDR2 is FQNEAQ in the germline V gene. V lost 3 bases, J lost 4 bases, and 10 bases lay in between. The CDR3 loop spans 13 amino acids. The CDR3 here is CASSLDTLYEQYF. In DNA, the CDR3 is TGTGCCAGCAGCTTGGACACTCTATACGAGCAGTACTTC.